This T cell receptor (beta chain) was found in a study of shared clonotypes between healthy human individuals. V was cut by 4 bases and J by 4 bases, with 17 bases left in between. The CDR3 runs 15 residues. Germline assignment: CDR1 SGHRS and CDR2 YFSETQ. The method was immunoSEQ multiplex PCR; TCRdb's version includes in-frame clones alone and lacks a portion of them. Of roughly 2.6 million clones in the sample, around 94% were seen once. This TCR came from a man younger than 30 in good health. Sequenced input: naive CD4+ T cells sorted from blood. Subset reported: CD45RA+ positively selected. This sequence joins TRBV5-1 and TRBJ2-5, with D possibly matching TRBD1 (6 bases). CDR3 in DNA: TGCGCCAGCAGCATCTTCCAAGGGGGTGGAGAGACCCAGTACTTC. As protein: CASSIFQGGGETQYF. Full variable domain (rest looked up from reference TRBV5-1 and TRBJ2-5): KAGVTQTPRYLIKTRGQQVTLSCSPISGHRSVSWYQQTPGQGLQFLFEYFSETQRNKGNFPGRFSGRQFSNSRSEMNVSTLELGDSALYLCASSIFQGGGETQYFGPGTRLLVL.